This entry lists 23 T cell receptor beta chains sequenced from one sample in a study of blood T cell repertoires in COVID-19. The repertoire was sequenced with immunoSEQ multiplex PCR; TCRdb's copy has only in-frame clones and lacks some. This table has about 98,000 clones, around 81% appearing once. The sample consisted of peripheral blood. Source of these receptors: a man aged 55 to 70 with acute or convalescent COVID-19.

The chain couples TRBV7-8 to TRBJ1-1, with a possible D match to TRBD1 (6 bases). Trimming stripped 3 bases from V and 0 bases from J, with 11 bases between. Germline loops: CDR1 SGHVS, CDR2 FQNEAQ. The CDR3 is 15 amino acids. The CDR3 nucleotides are TGTGCCAGCAGCTTGTGGACAGAGCTGAACACTGAAGCTTTCTTT. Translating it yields CASSLWTELNTEAFF. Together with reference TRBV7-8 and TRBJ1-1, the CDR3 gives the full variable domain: GAGVSQSPRYKVAKRGQDVALRCDPISGHVSLFWYQQALGQGPEFLTYFQNEAQLDKSGLPSDRFFAERPEGSVSTLKIQRTQQEDSAVYLCASSLWTELNTEAFFGQGTRLTVV.

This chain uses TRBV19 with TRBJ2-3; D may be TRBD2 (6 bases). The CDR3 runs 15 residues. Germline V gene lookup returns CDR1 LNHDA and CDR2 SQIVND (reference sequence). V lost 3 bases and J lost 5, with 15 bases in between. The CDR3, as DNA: TGTGCCAGTAGTATGGACCTAGCGATAGGAGATACGCAGTATTTT. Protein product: CASSMDLAIGDTQYF.

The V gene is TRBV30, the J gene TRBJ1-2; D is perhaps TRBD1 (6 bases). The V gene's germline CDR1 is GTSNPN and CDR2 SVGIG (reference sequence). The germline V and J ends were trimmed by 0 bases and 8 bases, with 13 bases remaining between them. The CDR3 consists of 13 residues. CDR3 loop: CAWSVGGTGGYTF. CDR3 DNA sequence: TGTGCCTGGAGTGTAGGGGGAACGGGAGGCTACACCTTC.

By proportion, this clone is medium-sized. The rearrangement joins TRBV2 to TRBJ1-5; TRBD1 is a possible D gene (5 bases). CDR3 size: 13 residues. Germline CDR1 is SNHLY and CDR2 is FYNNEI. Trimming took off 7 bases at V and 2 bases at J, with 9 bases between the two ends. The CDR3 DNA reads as TGTGCCAGCAACAGGATCGGCAATCAGCCCCAGCATTTT. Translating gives CASNRIGNQPQHF.

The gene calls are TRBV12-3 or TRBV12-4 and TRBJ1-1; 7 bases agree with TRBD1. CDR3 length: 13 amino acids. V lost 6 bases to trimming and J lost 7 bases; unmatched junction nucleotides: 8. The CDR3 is CASSRNRGSEAFF. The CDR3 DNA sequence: TGTGCCAGCAGCCGAAACAGGGGTAGTGAAGCTTTCTTT.

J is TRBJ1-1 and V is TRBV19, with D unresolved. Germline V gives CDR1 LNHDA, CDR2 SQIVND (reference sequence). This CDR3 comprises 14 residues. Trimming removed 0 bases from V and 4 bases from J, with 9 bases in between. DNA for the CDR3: TGTGCCAGTAGTATAGATCTTCGGGGCACTGAAGCTTTCTTT. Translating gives CASSIDLRGTEAFF.

CDR3: CASSADTLGSSPLHF. CDR3 DNA sequence: TGTGCCAGCAGCGCGGACACGCTGGGAAGCTCACCCCTCCACTTT. The chain combines TRBV7-9 with TRBJ1-6; tentative D call: TRBD1 (5 bases). This CDR3 contains 15 residues. Trimming shortened V by 5 bases and J by 10 bases, and 18 bases separated the two germline ends. Per germline, CDR1 SEHNR and CDR2 FQNEAQ (reference sequence). The entire variable domain, with the rest obtained from reference TRBV7-9 and TRBJ1-6, is as follows: DTGVSQNPRHKITKRGQNVTFRCDPISEHNRLYWYRQTLGQGPEFLTYFQNEAQLEKSRLLSDRFSAERPKGSFSTLEIQRTEQGDSAMYLCASSADTLGSSPLHFGNGTRLTVT.

The CDR3 DNA reads TGTGCCAGCAGGAGACAGGGGATGAACACTGAAGCTTTCTTT. Amino acid sequence: CASRRQGMNTEAFF. The rearrangement uses TRBV6-5 and TRBJ1-1, with 8 positions matching TRBD1. Germline CDR1 MNHEY, CDR2 SVGAGI. With 6 bases clipped from V and 0 bases from J, the junction kept 3 bases outside the gene matches. The length of the CDR3 is 14 residues.

The CDR3 bases are TGTGCCAGTAGAGGTCAGGGAATCGAGCTTCAGCCCCAGCATTTT. Encoded protein: CASRGQGIELQPQHF. The rearrangement uses TRBV19 and TRBJ1-5, with D perhaps TRBD1 (5 bases). V was clipped by 6 bases and J by 6 bases, with 18 bases between them. Germline CDR1 is LNHDA and CDR2 is SQIVND (reference sequence). This CDR3 contains 15 residues.

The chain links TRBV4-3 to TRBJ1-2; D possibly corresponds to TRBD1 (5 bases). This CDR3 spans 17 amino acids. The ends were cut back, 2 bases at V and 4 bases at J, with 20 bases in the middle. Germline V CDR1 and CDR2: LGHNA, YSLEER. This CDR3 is CASSQSVGVVGRYGYTF. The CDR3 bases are TGCGCCAGCAGCCAAAGCGTAGGGGTCGTCGGACGCTATGGCTACACCTTC.

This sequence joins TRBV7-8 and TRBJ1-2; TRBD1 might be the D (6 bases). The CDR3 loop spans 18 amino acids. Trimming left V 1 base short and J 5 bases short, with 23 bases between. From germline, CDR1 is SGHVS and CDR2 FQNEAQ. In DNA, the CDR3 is TGTGCCAGCAGCTTAGTTCTAATCCCCGGACAGACAAGTTATGGCTACACCTTC. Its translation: CASSLVLIPGQTSYGYTF. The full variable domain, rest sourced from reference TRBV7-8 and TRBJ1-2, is GAGVSQSPRYKVAKRGQDVALRCDPISGHVSLFWYQQALGQGPEFLTYFQNEAQLDKSGLPSDRFFAERPEGSVSTLKIQRTQQEDSAVYLCASSLVLIPGQTSYGYTFGSGTRLTVV.

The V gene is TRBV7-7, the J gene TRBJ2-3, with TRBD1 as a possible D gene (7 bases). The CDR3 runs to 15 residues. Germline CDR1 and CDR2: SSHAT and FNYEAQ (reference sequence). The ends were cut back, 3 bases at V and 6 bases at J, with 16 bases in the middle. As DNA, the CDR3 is TGTGCCAGCAGCTTTATCCCAGGGGGGTTGGATACGCAGTATTTT. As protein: CASSFIPGGLDTQYF.

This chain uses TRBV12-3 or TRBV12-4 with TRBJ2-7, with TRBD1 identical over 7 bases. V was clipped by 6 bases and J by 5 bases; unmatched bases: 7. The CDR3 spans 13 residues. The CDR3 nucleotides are TGTGCCAGCAGCAGACAGGGAGCGGACGAGCAGTACGTC. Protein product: CASSRQGADEQYV.

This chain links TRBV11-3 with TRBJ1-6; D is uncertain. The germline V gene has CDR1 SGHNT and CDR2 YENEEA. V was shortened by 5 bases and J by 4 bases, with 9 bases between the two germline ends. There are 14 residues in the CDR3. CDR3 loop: CASSGGRYNSPLHF. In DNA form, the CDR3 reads TGTGCCAGCAGCGGTGGGCGTTATAATTCACCCCTCCACTTT.

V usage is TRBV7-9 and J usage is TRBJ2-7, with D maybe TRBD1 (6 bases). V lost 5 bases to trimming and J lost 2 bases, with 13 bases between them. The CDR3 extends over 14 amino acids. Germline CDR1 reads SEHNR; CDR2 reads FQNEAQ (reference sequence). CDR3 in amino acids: CASSPPGVAYEQYF. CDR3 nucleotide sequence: TGTGCCAGCAGCCCCCCAGGGGTCGCCTACGAGCAGTACTTC.

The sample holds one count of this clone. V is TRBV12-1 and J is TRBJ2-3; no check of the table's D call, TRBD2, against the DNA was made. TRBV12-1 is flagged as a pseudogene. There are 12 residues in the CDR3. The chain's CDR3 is CASIPGTSRLYF. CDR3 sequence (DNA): TGTGCCAGCATCCCGGGGACTAGTCGCCTGTATTTT.

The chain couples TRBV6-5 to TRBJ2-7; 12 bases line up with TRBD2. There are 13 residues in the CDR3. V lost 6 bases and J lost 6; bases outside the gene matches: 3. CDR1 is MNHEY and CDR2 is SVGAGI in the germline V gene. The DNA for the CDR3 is TGTGCCAGCAGGAAGGGACTAGCGGGCGAGCAGTACTTC. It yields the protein CASRKGLAGEQYF.

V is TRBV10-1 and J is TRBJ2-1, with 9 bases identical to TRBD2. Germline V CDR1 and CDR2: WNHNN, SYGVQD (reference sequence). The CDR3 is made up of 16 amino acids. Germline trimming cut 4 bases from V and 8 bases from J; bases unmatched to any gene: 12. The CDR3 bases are TGCGCCAGCAGTGGGGAGATGGCGGGGGGGCTCTATGAGCAGTTCTTC. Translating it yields CASSGEMAGGLYEQFF.

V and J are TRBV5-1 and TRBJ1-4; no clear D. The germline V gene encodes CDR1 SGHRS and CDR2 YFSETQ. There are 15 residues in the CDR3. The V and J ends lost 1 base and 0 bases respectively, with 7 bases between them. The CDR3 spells CASSLWAATNEKLFF. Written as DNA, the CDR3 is TGCGCCAGCAGCTTGTGGGCTGCAACTAATGAAAAACTGTTTTTT.

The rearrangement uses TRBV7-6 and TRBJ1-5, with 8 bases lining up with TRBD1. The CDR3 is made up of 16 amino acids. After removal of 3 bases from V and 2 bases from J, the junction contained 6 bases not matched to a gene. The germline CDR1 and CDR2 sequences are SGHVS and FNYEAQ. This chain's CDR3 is CASSLGTTGGNQPQHF. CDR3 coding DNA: TGTGCCAGCAGCTTGGGGACGACAGGGGGCAATCAGCCCCAGCATTTT.

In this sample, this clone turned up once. DNA for the CDR3: TGTGCCAGTGGTGATTTGGCGGGGAACTATGGCTACACCTTC. Amino acids: CASGDLAGNYGYTF. The genes are TRBV19 and TRBJ1-2; D call uncertain. V was cut by 8 bases and J by 2 bases, with 15 bases left in between. CDR3 size: 14 residues. In germline, CDR1 is LNHDA, CDR2 SQIVND (reference sequence). Full variable domain (rest looked up from reference TRBV19 and TRBJ1-2): DGGITQSPKYLFRKEGQNVTLSCEQNLNHDAMYWYRQDPGQGLRLIYYSQIVNDFQKGDIAEGYSVSREKKESFPLTVTSAQKNPTAFYLCASGDLAGNYGYTFGSGTRLTVV.

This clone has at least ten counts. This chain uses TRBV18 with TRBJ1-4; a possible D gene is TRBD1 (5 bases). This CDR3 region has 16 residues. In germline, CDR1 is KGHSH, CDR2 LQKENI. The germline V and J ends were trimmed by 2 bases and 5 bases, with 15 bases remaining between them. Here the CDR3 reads CASSPKGNSLNEKLFF. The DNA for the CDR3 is TGTGCCAGCTCACCAAAGGGGAACAGCCTCAATGAAAAACTGTTTTTT.

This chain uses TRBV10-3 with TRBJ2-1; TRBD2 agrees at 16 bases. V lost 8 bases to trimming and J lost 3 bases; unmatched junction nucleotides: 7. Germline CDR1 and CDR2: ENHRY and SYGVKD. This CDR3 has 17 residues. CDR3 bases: TGTGCCATCTCGGGACTAGCGGGAGGGCCTGGCTACAATGAGCAGTTCTTC. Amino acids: CAISGLAGGPGYNEQFF.